This TCR beta chain was recorded in a study of blood T cell repertoires in COVID-19. Study information: In each case, the material was cDNA or gDNA derived from T cells, B-cell-depleted T cells, or PBMCs.

Repertoires were generated with immunoSEQ multiplex PCR, while TCRdb's copy carries only in-frame clones and drops some. The sample consists of 180,000 or so clones, 86% of them appearing once. The origin of this receptor is a man aged 18 to 30 with acute or convalescent COVID-19. Sequenced sample: peripheral blood.

The CDR3 protein is CAWTEGGSYNEQFF. CDR3 nucleotide sequence: TGTGCCTGGACCGAAGGGGGCTCCTACAATGAGCAGTTCTTC. The rearrangement joins TRBV30 to TRBJ2-1; D perhaps matches TRBD1 (6 bases). Germline values: CDR1 GTSNPN, CDR2 SVGIG (reference sequence). This CDR3 region has 14 residues. Trimming shortened V by 4 bases and J by 0 bases, and 10 bases separated the two germline ends.